The rows below give T cell receptor beta chains drawn from one sample of a study of T cells in Graves' hyperthyroidism and ophthalmopathy. TCRdb processed the multiplex PCR reads anew with MiXCR; each CDR3 protein has one entry. The table includes about 210,000 distinct CDR3 sequences, more than 15% detected once. Sample: blood. The receptor set was obtained from a man in his forties or fifties with Graves' hyperthyroidism. Both conserved end residues are part of each CDR3. Each record gives: V gene, D gene, clone size, J gene, CDR3 protein, CDR3 DNA. A D gene is named only where the DNA matches it firmly. A row's size may be missing; if present it is once, few, many or a size class.

>TRBV28|TRBD1|once|TRBJ1-5
CASSLFPRQGARQPQHF
TGTGCCAGCAGCCTCTTCCCCCGACAGGGGGCAAGGCAGCCCCAGCATTTT
>TRBV3-1|-|many|TRBJ1-1
CASSRQNTEAFF
TGTGCCAGCAGCCGTCAGAACACTGAAGCTTTCTTT
>TRBV20-1|-|-|TRBJ2-2
CSARSSDTGELFF
TGCAGTGCTAGGTCTAGCGACACCGGGGAGCTGTTTTTT
>TRBV12-3/TRBV12-4|-|many|TRBJ1-2
CASSGGGIHGYTF
TGTGCCAGCAGTGGCGGGGGGATCCATGGCTACACCTTC
>TRBV5-1|-|many|TRBJ2-1
CASSWIGTSYNEQFF
TGCGCCAGCAGCTGGATCGGGACGAGTTACAATGAGCAGTTCTTC
>TRBV30|-|many|TRBJ2-1
CAWSDYNEQFF
TGTGCCTGGAGTGATTACAATGAGCAGTTCTTC
>TRBV28|TRBD1|many|TRBJ2-3
CASSPGQGGYTDTQYF
TGTGCCAGCAGCCCGGGACAGGGAGGTTACACAGATACGCAGTATTTT
>TRBV4-3|-|-|TRBJ2-1
CASSPRQGTPSSYNEQFF
TGCGCCAGCAGCCCCCGCCAAGGGACCCCGAGCTCCTACAATGAGCAGTTCTTC
>TRBV12-3/TRBV12-4|-|few|TRBJ1-4
CASTDGRGAPEKLFF
TGTGCCAGTACTGATGGGCGGGGGGCGCCTGAAAAACTGTTTTTT
>TRBV12-3/TRBV12-4|-|many|TRBJ2-2
CASSSLVGGELFF
TGTGCCAGCAGTTCCCTTGTGGGCGGGGAGCTGTTTTTT
>TRBV10-1|-|few|TRBJ2-7
CASRDSGHCSYEQYF
TGCGCCAGCAGGGATAGTGGTCACTGCTCCTACGAGCAGTACTTC
>TRBV6-1|TRBD1|few|TRBJ2-1
CATGRGSSLYNEQFF
TGTGCCACCGGCAGGGGGTCGTCCTTATACAATGAGCAGTTCTTC
>TRBV2|-|many|TRBJ1-1
CASSEGGVRYTEAFF
TGTGCCAGCAGTGAAGGGGGGGTGCGGTACACTGAAGCTTTCTTT
>TRBV20-1|-|many|TRBJ2-7
CSARSRHRGYEQYF
TGCAGTGCTAGGTCGCGACACCGGGGGTACGAGCAGTACTTC
>TRBV5-4|-|many|TRBJ2-1
CASSLDGSVINEQFF
TGTGCCAGCAGCTTGGACGGCTCCGTAATCAATGAGCAGTTCTTC
>TRBV20-1|-|many|TRBJ2-2
CSARVSENTGELFF
TGCAGTGCTAGAGTTAGCGAAAACACCGGGGAGCTGTTTTTT
>TRBV6-2/TRBV6-3|-|many|TRBJ2-1
CASSYYRFNEQFF
TGTGCCAGCAGTTACTACAGGTTCAATGAGCAGTTCTTC
>TRBV19|-|-|TRBJ2-3
CASSIAATTREDTQYF
TGTGCCAGTAGTATCGCGGCTACTACCCGAGAAGATACGCAGTATTTT
>TRBV27|TRBD2|-|TRBJ2-2
CASSPARQGLAGHTGELFF
TGTGCCAGCAGTCCGGCGCGCCAGGGACTAGCGGGGCACACCGGGGAGCTGTTTTTT
>TRBV4-3|-|many|TRBJ1-5
CASSQARSSNQPQHF
TGCGCCAGCAGCCAAGCACGTTCTAGCAATCAGCCCCAGCATTTT
>TRBV18|-|-|TRBJ2-1
CASSGLDNEQFF
TGTGCCAGCTCGGGACTGGACAATGAGCAGTTCTTC
>TRBV28|TRBD1|-|TRBJ1-1
CASSLGDRAEAFF
TGTGCCAGCAGTTTGGGTGACAGGGCTGAAGCTTTCTTT
>TRBV19|-|few|TRBJ2-7
CASSIAILYEQYF
TGTGCCAGTAGTATAGCGATACTCTACGAGCAGTACTTC
>TRBV5-1|TRBD1|many|TRBJ1-1
CASSLQGAGTEAFF
TGCGCCAGCAGCTTGCAGGGGGCAGGCACTGAAGCTTTCTTT
>TRBV20-1|-|many|TRBJ2-6
CSARAEGANVLTF
TGCAGTGCTCGAGCTGAGGGGGCCAACGTCCTGACTTTC
>TRBV5-1|-|-|TRBJ2-3
CASSPEVGTDTQYF
TGCGCCAGCAGCCCGGAAGTGGGCACAGATACGCAGTATTTT
>TRBV14|-|-|TRBJ2-7
CASSQTIFEQYF
TGTGCCAGCAGCCAAACCATTTTCGAGCAGTACTTC
>TRBV11-3|TRBD1|many|TRBJ2-1
CASSRGGSSSYNEQFF
TGTGCCAGCAGCCGAGGGGGCAGCAGCTCCTACAATGAGCAGTTCTTC
>TRBV18|TRBD2|many|TRBJ2-5
CASSPLTSGLQETQYF
TGTGCCAGCTCACCCTTGACTAGCGGCCTTCAAGAGACCCAGTACTTC
>TRBV29-1|TRBD2|many|TRBJ2-3
CSVERTSGSSDTQYF
TGCAGCGTTGAGAGGACTAGCGGGAGTTCAGATACGCAGTATTTT
>TRBV20-1|-|few|TRBJ2-7
CSARTGNLPYEQYF
TGCAGTGCGAGAACAGGGAATCTTCCTTACGAGCAGTACTTC
>TRBV29-1|-|few|TRBJ2-7
CSVTGTTYYEQYF
TGCAGCGTTACCGGGACAACTTACTACGAGCAGTACTTC
>TRBV6-1|-|many|TRBJ2-1
CASSEQNLEGYEQFF
TGTGCCAGCAGTGAGCAGAATCTAGAAGGGTATGAGCAGTTCTTC
>TRBV5-6|-|many|TRBJ2-6
CASSLVGSGANVLTF
TGTGCCAGCAGCTTGGTAGGGAGTGGGGCCAACGTCCTGACTTTC
>TRBV10-3|-|many|TRBJ2-7
CAISGGLDAYEQYF
TGTGCCATCAGTGGAGGGCTGGACGCCTACGAGCAGTACTTC
>TRBV12-3/TRBV12-4|TRBD2|-|TRBJ2-5
CASSLLAEEETQYF
TGTGCCAGCAGTTTACTAGCGGAAGAAGAGACCCAGTACTTC
>TRBV28|-|many|TRBJ1-2
CASSSPSGGANYGYTF
TGTGCCAGCAGTTCCCCCAGCGGGGGGGCCAACTATGGCTACACCTTC
>TRBV5-4|TRBD2|-|TRBJ2-5
CASSYVAGGFQETQYF
TGTGCCAGCAGCTATGTAGCGGGGGGGTTTCAAGAGACCCAGTACTTC
>TRBV5-1|-|many|TRBJ2-7
CASSLVGHEQYF
TGCGCCAGCAGCTTGGTTGGACACGAGCAGTACTTC
>TRBV6-1|-|-|TRBJ2-1
CASSPGVILRYNEQFF
TGTGCCAGCAGTCCAGGGGTTATATTGCGGTACAATGAGCAGTTCTTC